This TCR beta chain was observed in a study of blood T cells in healthy people across ages. Looking at the study overall: When template switching was applied, about one barcoded beta molecule was captured per two T cells.

The study isolated at least 6.5 million PBMCs from each sample. The germline V gene has CDR1 LGHDT and CDR2 YNNKEL (reference sequence). This CDR3 spans 18 amino acids. Deletions cut 4 bases from V and 6 bases from J, with 25 bases between. This clonotype showed up just a few times. Its antigen is unknown. Points from the study as a whole: CMV status of donors was not determined, possibly confounding expanded clonotype changes.

A J-beta primer mix and a sample-barcoded 5' primer were used in a second PCR of about 7 to 12 cycles. Paired-end reads containing CDR3 totaled no fewer than 2.5 million for each sample. From the 5' RACE reads, TCRdb called clonotypes with MiXCR, one entry per CDR3 protein. The sample holds about 290,000 distinct CDR3 sequences, roughly 29% seen once. The specimen sequenced was blood. The chain recombines TRBV3-1 with TRBJ2-1, with TRBD2 as a possible D gene (6 bases). The clonotype originates from a woman between 70 and 85 years old in good health. The CDR3 loop is CASSPARFRTWGLNEQFF. For the CDR3, the DNA is TGTGCCAGCAGCCCAGCGAGATTCAGAACCTGGGGACTCAATGAGCAGTTCTTC.